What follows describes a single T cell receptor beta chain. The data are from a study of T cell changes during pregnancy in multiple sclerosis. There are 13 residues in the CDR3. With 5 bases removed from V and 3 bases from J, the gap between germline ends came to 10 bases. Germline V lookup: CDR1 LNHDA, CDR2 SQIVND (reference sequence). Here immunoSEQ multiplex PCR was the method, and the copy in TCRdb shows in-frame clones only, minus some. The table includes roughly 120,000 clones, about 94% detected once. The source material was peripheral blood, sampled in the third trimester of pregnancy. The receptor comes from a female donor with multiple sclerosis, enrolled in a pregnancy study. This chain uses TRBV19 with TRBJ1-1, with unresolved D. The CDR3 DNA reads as TGTGCCAGTAGTGCCGGGTGGGACACTGAAGCTTTCTTT. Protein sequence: CASSAGWDTEAFF.